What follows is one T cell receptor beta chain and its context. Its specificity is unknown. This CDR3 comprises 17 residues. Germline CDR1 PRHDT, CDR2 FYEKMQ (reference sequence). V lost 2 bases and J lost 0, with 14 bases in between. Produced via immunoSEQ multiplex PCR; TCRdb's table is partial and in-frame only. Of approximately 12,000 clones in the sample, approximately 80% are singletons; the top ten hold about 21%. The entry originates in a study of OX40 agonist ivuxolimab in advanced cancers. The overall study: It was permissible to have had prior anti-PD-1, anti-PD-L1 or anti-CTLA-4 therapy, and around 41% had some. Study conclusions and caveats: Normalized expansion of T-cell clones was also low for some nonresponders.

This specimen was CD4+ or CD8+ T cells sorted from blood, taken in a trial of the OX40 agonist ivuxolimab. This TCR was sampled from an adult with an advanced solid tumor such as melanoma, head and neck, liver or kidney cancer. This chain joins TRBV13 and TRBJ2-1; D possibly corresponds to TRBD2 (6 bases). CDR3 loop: CASSLLLAVTSYNEQFF. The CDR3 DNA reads TGTGCCAGCAGCTTACTTTTAGCGGTAACCTCCTACAATGAGCAGTTCTTC.